This section outlines one T cell receptor (beta chain) sequence together with its context. The CDR3 runs to 11 residues. V was cut by 7 bases and J by 6 bases, with 12 bases left in between. Per germline, CDR1 SQVTM and CDR2 ANQGSEA. The data belong to a study of CD8 T cells in Susac syndrome. Random hexamers served to reverse transcribe roughly 0.5 to 1 ug RNA. Amplification of TCR beta CDR3 was carried out by immunoSEQ multiplex PCR, which covered 54 Vbeta and 13 Jbeta segments. TCRdb reprocessed the immunoSEQ multiplex PCR reads with MiXCR, giving one entry per CDR3 protein. The repertoire holds a few hundred thousand distinct CDR3 sequences, with about 94% as singletons. Sequencing of TCR beta covered CD8+ and CD4+ T cells obtained from blood. Each multiple sclerosis control was a treatment-naive patient with relapsing-remitting disease that was either stable or active. TEMRA cells were FACS-enriched, while CD8+ and CD4+ T cells were negatively isolated.

V is TRBV29-1 and J is TRBJ1-1; D might be TRBD1 (5 bases). This receptor was taken from a human donor with multiple sclerosis. Sequencing used CD8+ T cells from PBMCs. CDR3 nucleotide sequence: TGCAGCGCCGGCGGAGGGGCTGAAGCTTTCTTT. This sequence encodes CSAGGGAEAFF.